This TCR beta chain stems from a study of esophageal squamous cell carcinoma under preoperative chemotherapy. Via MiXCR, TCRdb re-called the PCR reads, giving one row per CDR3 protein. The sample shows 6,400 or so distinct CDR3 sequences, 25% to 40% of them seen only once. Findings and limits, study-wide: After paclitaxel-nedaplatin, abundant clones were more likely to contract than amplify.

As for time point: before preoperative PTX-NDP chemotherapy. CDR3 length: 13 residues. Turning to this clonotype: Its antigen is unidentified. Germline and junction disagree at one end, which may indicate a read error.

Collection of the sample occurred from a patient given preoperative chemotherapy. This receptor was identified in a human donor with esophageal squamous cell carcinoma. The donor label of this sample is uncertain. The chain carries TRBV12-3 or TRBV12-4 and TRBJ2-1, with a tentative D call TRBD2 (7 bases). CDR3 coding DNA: TGTGCGAGCATCAATTCGGGGGGCGATGAGCAGTTCTTC. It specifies CASINSGGDEQFF.